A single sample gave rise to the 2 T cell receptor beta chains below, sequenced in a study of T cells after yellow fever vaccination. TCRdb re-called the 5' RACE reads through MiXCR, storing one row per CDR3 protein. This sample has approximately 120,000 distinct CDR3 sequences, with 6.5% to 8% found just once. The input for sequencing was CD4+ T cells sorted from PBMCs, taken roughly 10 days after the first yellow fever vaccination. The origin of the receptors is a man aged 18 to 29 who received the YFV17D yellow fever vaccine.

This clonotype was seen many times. Here the CDR3 reads CASSQGRASGGKETQYF. The CDR3 DNA sequence: TGTGCCAGCAGCCAAGGCCGGGCTAGCGGGGGGAAAGAGACCCAGTACTTC. V and J are TRBV4-2 and TRBJ2-5, with 11 bases aligning to TRBD2. The germline V gene encodes CDR1 LGHNA and CDR2 YNFKEQ. J was trimmed by 3 bases and V by 1 base; bases with no gene match: 7. The length of the CDR3 is 17 residues.

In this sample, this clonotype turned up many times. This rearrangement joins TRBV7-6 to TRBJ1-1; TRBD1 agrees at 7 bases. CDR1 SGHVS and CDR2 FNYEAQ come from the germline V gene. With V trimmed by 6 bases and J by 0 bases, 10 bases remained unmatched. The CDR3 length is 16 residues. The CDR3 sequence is CASSLSQGKMNTEAFF. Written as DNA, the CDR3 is TGTGCCAGCAGTCTATCACAGGGGAAGATGAACACTGAAGCTTTCTTT.